These T cell receptor beta chains were read from a single sample in a study of shared clonotypes between healthy human individuals. Method: immunoSEQ multiplex PCR; TCRdb's copy keeps in-frame clones and lacks some. There are 800,000 to 950,000 clones in the sample; approximately 97% occur only once, and approximately 0.2% lies in the top ten. The specimen sequenced was naive CD8+ T cells sorted from blood. These receptors all come from a man under 40 in good health. Both conserved end residues are part of each CDR3. D genes are given only for firm matches. The size entry is marked missing in some rows and otherwise reads once, few, many or a size class.

j_call d_call v_call clone_size cdr3_nt cdr3_aa
TRBJ1-5 NA TRBV27 NA TGTGCCAGCAGAACAGGGTCAACTCAGCCCCAGCATTTT CASRTGSTQPQHF
TRBJ1-4 TRBD1 TRBV13 NA TGTGCCAGCAGCTTAAGGACCGCGGGCCTAACGCGGGACAGGGAAAAACTGTTTTTT CASSLRTAGLTRDREKLFF
TRBJ2-3 TRBD2 TRBV7-2 NA TGTGCCAGCCGAGCGGGAAAATCGACAGATACGCAGTATTTT CASRAGKSTDTQYF
TRBJ2-2 NA TRBV27 NA TGTGCCAGCAGTTCCAACGGTCAGGCCCCGAACACCGGGGAGCTGTTTTTT CASSSNGQAPNTGELFF
TRBJ2-7 TRBD1 TRBV4-3 NA TGCGCCAGCAGCCAGGACAGGACCTACGAGCAGTACTTC CASSQDRTYEQYF
TRBJ2-7 TRBD1 TRBV4-1 NA TGCGCCAGCAGCCCCCGGACAGGTACCTACGAGCAGTACTTC CASSPRTGTYEQYF
TRBJ1-2 TRBD1 TRBV9 NA TGTGCCAGCACGACAGGGGTAGGCGGCTACACCTTC CASTTGVGGYTF
TRBJ1-2 NA TRBV4-1 NA TGCGCCAGCAGCTCCGGCCAGTTTTGGGGCTACACCTTC CASSSGQFWGYTF
TRBJ1-2 NA TRBV27 NA TGTGCCAGCAGTTCGAGAAGGGGAGACTATGGCTACACCTTC CASSSRRGDYGYTF
TRBJ1-5 TRBD1 TRBV28 NA TGTGCCAGCAGACAGGGGGCGAACCGCAATCAGCCCCAGCATTTT CASRQGANRNQPQHF
TRBJ2-5 TRBD1 TRBV5-1 NA TGCGCCAGCAGCCCAGCCCACACTATGACAGGGCAAGAGACCCAGTACTTC CASSPAHTMTGQETQYF
TRBJ1-5 NA TRBV6-1 NA TGTGCCAGCAGTGAATTCCACAGCAAGAGCAATCAGCCCCAGCATTTT CASSEFHSKSNQPQHF
TRBJ2-3 NA TRBV28 NA TGTGCCAGCAGTCGGCTCGCGACAGATACGCAGTATTTT CASSRLATDTQYF
TRBJ2-7 TRBD2 TRBV28 NA TGTGCCAGCAGTCGGACTAGCGGGGGTACGGAGCAGTACTTC CASSRTSGGTEQYF
TRBJ2-7 TRBD1 TRBV6-6 once TGTGCCAGCAGTTACTCGGAGACAGGGTCCTACGAGCAGTACTTC CASSYSETGSYEQYF
TRBJ2-2 NA TRBV15 few TGTGCCACCGAACCGGGAACAAACACCGGGGAGCTGTTTTTT CATEPGTNTGELFF
TRBJ2-1 TRBD2 TRBV30 NA TGTGCCTGGAGCGGACTAGCGGATTACAATGAGCAGTTCTTC CAWSGLADYNEQFF
TRBJ2-5 NA TRBV9 NA TGTGCCAGCACAGGGGTAGATGGAGAGACCCAGTACTTC CASTGVDGETQYF
TRBJ2-3 TRBD1 TRBV2 NA TGTGCCAGCAGCCAGGGACAGGGCACAGATACGCAGTATTTT CASSQGQGTDTQYF
TRBJ2-1 NA TRBV7-6 NA TGTGCCAGCAGCTTCCTCACTAGCTCGTTAGACAATGAGCAGTTCTTC CASSFLTSSLDNEQFF
TRBJ2-7 NA TRBV10-2 NA TGCGCCAGCAGTGAGGTCCCAGGGGACTACGAGCAGTACTTC CASSEVPGDYEQYF
TRBJ2-7 NA TRBV7-2 NA TGTGCCAGCAGCCACAGTGGAGGGCGTTACGAGCAGTACTTC CASSHSGGRYEQYF
TRBJ2-1 TRBD2 TRBV27 NA TGTGCCAGCAGTTGGTCGGGAGGGGATAATGAGCAGTTCTTC CASSWSGGDNEQFF
TRBJ2-7 NA TRBV6-5 NA TGTGCCAGCAGTTACTCGGTGGGCATGTATGAGCAGTACTTC CASSYSVGMYEQYF
TRBJ2-1 NA TRBV7-8 once TGTGCCAGCAGCTTATACGGGGAGAGCTCCTACAATGAGCAGTTCTTC CASSLYGESSYNEQFF
TRBJ2-7 NA TRBV4-1 NA TGCGCCAGCAGCTGGACTTCAAAAAGTCACTACGAGCAGTACTTC CASSWTSKSHYEQYF
TRBJ1-1 TRBD1 TRBV6-1 NA TGTGCCAGCAGTACCAGGACAGGGTGGACTGAAGCTTTCTTT CASSTRTGWTEAFF
TRBJ2-7 TRBD2 TRBV28 NA TGTGCCAGCACCACACGACTAGCCCCCTACGAGCAGTACTTC CASTTRLAPYEQYF
TRBJ2-1 TRBD2 TRBV4-2 NA TGTGCCAGCAGCCAAGCGGGACTAGCGGGTGAGCAGTTCTTC CASSQAGLAGEQFF
TRBJ1-2 TRBD1 TRBV9 NA TGTGCCAGCACCTCGGACAGGGGCTATGGCTACACCTTC CASTSDRGYGYTF
TRBJ2-1 NA TRBV7-9 NA TGTGCCAGCAGCTTCCCGGACGGGTCCCTAGGGGAGCAGTTCTTC CASSFPDGSLGEQFF
TRBJ2-1 NA TRBV20-1 NA TGCAGTGCTGAAACAGGGAATGAGCAGTTCTTC CSAETGNEQFF
TRBJ2-1 TRBD2 TRBV29-1 NA TGCAGCGTTGAAGGCAATAGCGGGAGCTCCTACAATGAGCAGTTCTTC CSVEGNSGSSYNEQFF
TRBJ2-1 NA TRBV11-2 NA TGTGCCAGCAGCCCCGGGGGTGAGCAGTTCTTC CASSPGGEQFF
TRBJ2-2 NA TRBV15 NA TGTGCCACCAGCAGGAGGAGGACGAACACCGGGGAGCTGTTTTTT CATSRRRTNTGELFF
TRBJ2-5 NA TRBV14 NA TGTGCCAGCAGCTCCGACAGGACGTTCCAAGAGACCCAGTACTTC CASSSDRTFQETQYF
TRBJ1-1 NA TRBV9 NA TGTGCCAGCAGCGTAGGGAGCGGCATGAACACTGAAGCTTTCTTT CASSVGSGMNTEAFF
TRBJ1-5 TRBD1 TRBV4-1 NA TGCGCCAGCAGCCCCCGGCAGGGGGCTAGTCAGCCCCAGCATTTT CASSPRQGASQPQHF
TRBJ2-7 TRBD1 TRBV11-1 NA TGTGCCAGCAGGCCTCGAGTCGGGACAGGGGTAGAAAACGAGCAGTACTTC CASRPRVGTGVENEQYF
TRBJ2-7 NA TRBV2 NA TGTGCCAGCAGTGGACTGGACCACTACGAGCAGTACTTC CASSGLDHYEQYF
TRBJ2-7 NA TRBV6-5 NA TGTGCCAGCACCCAGGGTAGGGAAGCCTGGAACGAGCAGTACTTC CASTQGREAWNEQYF
TRBJ2-7 TRBD1 TRBV5-5 once TGTGCCAGCAGCCCAGCCGGGACAGGGATTTACGAGCAGTACTTC CASSPAGTGIYEQYF
TRBJ2-2 NA TRBV13 NA TGTGCCAGCATGGCCGGGGGAATCGCCCACGGGGAGCTGTTTTTT CASMAGGIAHGELFF
TRBJ1-1 NA TRBV27 NA TGTGCTACTTGGGGCCCCTCTGAAGCTTTCTTT CATWGPSEAFF
TRBJ1-2 NA TRBV19 NA TGTGCCAGTAGTATAGATAACAGCTATGGCTACACCTTC CASSIDNSYGYTF
TRBJ2-6 NA TRBV7-3 NA TGTGCCAGCAGCCCGGACGGGACCGGTCACTCTGGGGCCAACGTCCTGACTTTC CASSPDGTGHSGANVLTF
TRBJ2-3 TRBD1 TRBV2 NA TGTGCCAGCATGGGACAGGGGCCGTATTTT CASMGQGPYF
TRBJ2-7 TRBD1 TRBV7-9 NA TGTGCCAGCAGCTTAACACAGGGGTTACGAACCTACGAGCAGTACTTC CASSLTQGLRTYEQYF
TRBJ2-1 NA TRBV29-1 NA TGCAGCGCCGTTGGGGGAAGCTCCTACAATGAGCAGTTCTTC CSAVGGSSYNEQFF
TRBJ2-7 NA TRBV6-1 NA TGTGCCAGCAAAGAGAGGTCCGCCTACGAGCAGTACTTC CASKERSAYEQYF
TRBJ1-1 NA TRBV7-9 NA TGTGCCAGCAGCTTGAGCTCGACAGGAGAGAACACTGAAGCTTTCTTT CASSLSSTGENTEAFF